These 25 T cell receptor beta chains originate from one sample sequenced in a study of T cell responses to AZD1222 COVID-19 vaccine. Here immunoSEQ multiplex PCR was the method, and the copy in TCRdb shows in-frame clones only, minus some. The sample includes 120,000 or so clones, less than 95% seen only once; the top ten take roughly 7.8%. The sequenced sample was peripheral blood, obtained on day 0 of AZD1222 vaccination. The receptors were sampled from an adult in good health.

CDR3 DNA sequence: TGTGCCAGCAGTTATCGCCCCAGGGATTATGGCTACACCTTC. Protein: CASSYRPRDYGYTF. The V and J genes are TRBV6-5 and TRBJ1-2; TRBD1 might be the D (5 bases). This CDR3 region has 14 residues. Germline-derived CDR1 and CDR2 are MNHEY and SVGAGI. Trimming shortened V by 3 bases and J by 5 bases, and 13 bases separated the two germline ends.

This clone appeared a single time. The V gene is TRBV24-1, the J gene TRBJ1-5; D unresolved. This CDR3 comprises 14 residues. Germline assignment: CDR1 KGHDR and CDR2 SFDVKD. Between the trimmed V and J ends, which lost 3 bases and 6 bases, there was a span of 11 bases. CDR3 sequence reads: CATSDGWVGQPQHF. CDR3 sequence (DNA): TGTGCCACCAGTGATGGGTGGGTTGGTCAGCCCCAGCATTTT.

The chain carries TRBV6-1 and TRBJ2-7, with no clear D. This CDR3 is built from 13 residues. Germline V CDR1 and CDR2: MNHNS, SASEGT. V was clipped by 1 base and J by 11 bases, with 15 bases between them. The CDR3 sequence: CASSEVSLRDKYF. For the CDR3, the DNA is TGTGCCAGCAGTGAAGTTAGTCTCAGAGATAAGTACTTC.

This CDR3 reads CSVANRGRGDYGYTF. The CDR3 DNA follows: TGCAGCGTTGCGAACAGGGGGCGCGGGGACTATGGCTACACCTTC. The rearrangement links TRBV29-1 to TRBJ1-2; 9 bases match TRBD1. CDR1 and CDR2 (germline): SQVTM, ANQGSEA. The CDR3 covers 15 residues. V shed 4 bases and J 3 bases; nucleotides not matched to a gene: 9.

The chain has TRBV15 and TRBJ2-5; TRBD1 might be the D (5 bases). CDR3 length: 14 residues. Germline V gene data show CDR1 as LNHNV and CDR2 as YYDKDF (reference sequence). V was cut by 0 bases and J by 3 bases, with 8 bases left in between. The CDR3 here is CATSRDQGKETQYF. The CDR3 DNA follows: TGTGCCACCAGCAGAGATCAGGGAAAAGAGACCCAGTACTTC.

The J gene is TRBJ1-1, the V gene TRBV4-1; no clear D. CDR1 and CDR2 from the germline V gene are MGHRA and YSYEKL. Trimming stripped 0 bases from V and 1 base from J, with 6 bases between. This CDR3 spans 14 amino acids. CDR3 nucleotides: TGCGCCAGCAGCCAAGATCCCAGGAACACTGAAGCTTTCTTT. As protein: CASSQDPRNTEAFF.

The chain uses TRBV18 and TRBJ1-4, with 7 bases aligning to TRBD1. The V segment lost 3 bases and the J segment 13 bases; nucleotides outside the gene matches: 14. The CDR3 loop spans 15 amino acids. In germline, CDR1 is KGHSH, CDR2 LQKENI. The CDR3: CASSPDRALDEGLFF. CDR3 in DNA: TGTGCCAGCTCACCCGACAGGGCCCTGGATGAAGGACTGTTTTTT.

This clone came up a few times. This chain links TRBV10-1 with TRBJ2-1; tentatively, D is TRBD1 or TRBD2 (6 bases each). Between the trimmed V and J ends, which lost 0 bases and 8 bases, there was a span of 17 bases. The CDR3 runs to 16 residues. The germline gives CDR1 WNHNN, CDR2 SYGVQD (reference sequence). The CDR3 DNA reads TGCGCCAGCAGTGAGTCTAGGACACCCGGGGGCGATGAGCAGTTCTTC. Protein product: CASSESRTPGGDEQFF.

The gene calls are TRBV24-1 and TRBJ2-5; 8 nucleotides match TRBD1. The germline CDR1 and CDR2 sequences are KGHDR and SFDVKD. The CDR3 is 15 amino acids. J lost 0 bases, V lost 6 bases, and 5 bases had no gene match. DNA for the CDR3: TGTGCCACCAGTACAGGGGGTTATTACCAAGAGACCCAGTACTTC. Protein: CATSTGGYYQETQYF.

As concerns this clone: Different DNA sequences within this sample yield the same CDR3. This chain joins TRBV5-1 and TRBJ1-4, with TRBD1 matching 9 bases. Unmatched junction bases numbered 5, after V lost 4 bases and J lost 7 bases. Looked up from germline, CDR1 is SGHRS and CDR2 is YFSETQ. The CDR3 has 14 amino acids. DNA of the CDR3: TGCGCCAGCAGCCTGGGACAGGGCGGTGAAAAACTGTTTTTT. Translated: CASSLGQGGEKLFF. The variable domain in full, with the rest retrieved from reference TRBV5-1 and TRBJ1-4, is KAGVTQTPRYLIKTRGQQVTLSCSPISGHRSVSWYQQTPGQGLQFLFEYFSETQRNKGNFPGRFSGRQFSNSRSEMNVSTLELGDSALYLCASSLGQGGEKLFFGSGTQLSVL.

This clone occurred once. This rearrangement joins TRBV29-1 to TRBJ2-2; 9 bases align to TRBD2. Germline V lookup: CDR1 SQVTM, CDR2 ANQGSEA. CDR3 length equals 16 residues. V lost 3 bases to trimming and J lost 1 base; unmatched junction nucleotides: 6. The CDR3 reads CSVEKGAGGNTGELFF. In nucleotides, the CDR3 is TGCAGCGTTGAGAAGGGAGCGGGAGGGAACACCGGGGAGCTGTTTTTT.

The V call is TRBV7-2, the J call TRBJ2-7; the D gene is possibly TRBD2 (6 bases). The germline V gene has CDR1 SGHTA and CDR2 FQGNSA. V lost 3 bases, J lost 1 base, and 10 bases lay in between. This CDR3 comprises 14 residues. The CDR3 sequence is CASSFRDSSYEQYF. For the CDR3, the DNA is TGTGCCAGCAGCTTCCGGGACTCTTCCTACGAGCAGTACTTC. Looking up the rest from reference TRBV7-2 and TRBJ2-7 gives the full variable domain: GAGVSQSPSNKVTEKGKDVELRCDPISGHTALYWYRQSLGQGLEFLIYFQGNSAPDKSGLPSDRFSAERTGGSVSTLTIQRTQQEDSAVYLCASSFRDSSYEQYFGPGTRLTVT.

V gene TRBV3-1 (or the pseudogene TRBV3-2) combines with J gene TRBJ2-7; 13 nucleotides line up with TRBD2. Germline V gene data show CDR1 as LGHDT and CDR2 as YNNKEL (reference sequence). The CDR3 length is 17 residues. The V segment lost 1 base and the J segment 6 bases; nucleotides outside the gene matches: 9. CDR3: CASSQAGLTSGRPEQYF. The CDR3 bases are TGTGCCAGCAGCCAAGCGGGACTGACTAGCGGGAGGCCCGAGCAGTACTTC.

The rearrangement links TRBV24-1 to TRBJ2-3, with 7 bases fitting TRBD2. CDR1 is KGHDR and CDR2 is SFDVKD in the germline V gene. Germline trimming cut 6 bases from V and 0 bases from J; bases unmatched to any gene: 2. The CDR3 has 14 amino acids. The CDR3 DNA reads TGTGCCACCAGTCGTAGCGGGAGCACAGATACGCAGTATTTT. This codes for CATSRSGSTDTQYF.

This clone was detected once. J is TRBJ2-7 and V is TRBV6-1; D remains unclear. The CDR3 totals 13 residues. The V gene's germline CDR1 is MNHNS and CDR2 SASEGT. V lost 2 bases and J 0 bases, leaving 5 bases between the germline ends. CDR3 in DNA: TGTGCCAGCAGTGAATTTGTCTCCTACGAGCAGTACTTC. Protein sequence: CASSEFVSYEQYF.

CDR3 in amino acids: CASSSYRTANTEAFF. CDR3 bases: TGTGCCAGCAGCAGCTATCGGACAGCCAACACTGAAGCTTTCTTT. The chain uses TRBV27 and TRBJ1-1; possibly TRBD1 for D (6 bases). V was pared by 6 bases and J by 2 bases, with 16 bases between. This CDR3 comprises 15 residues. Germline CDR1 and CDR2: MNHEY and SMNVEV (reference sequence).

V is TRBV28 and J is TRBJ2-5; 7 nucleotides align to TRBD2. Germline CDR1 is MDHEN and CDR2 is SYDVKM. This CDR3 contains 14 residues. Unmatched junction bases numbered 11, after V lost 6 bases and J lost 7 bases. The CDR3 is CASRIEGGLGTQYF. CDR3 bases: TGTGCCAGCAGGATCGAGGGAGGGCTGGGGACCCAGTACTTC.

The V gene is TRBV14, the J gene TRBJ2-5; TRBD1 aligns across 9 bases. Germline V lookup: CDR1 SGHDN, CDR2 FVKESK. Germline trimming cut 0 bases from V and 2 bases from J; bases unmatched to any gene: 4. The CDR3 extends over 16 amino acids. The CDR3 bases are TGTGCCAGCAGCCAAGATATAGGGACAGGGCAAGAGACCCAGTACTTC. Encoded protein: CASSQDIGTGQETQYF.

The V and J genes are TRBV10-3 and TRBJ2-1; unclear D gene. Germline values: CDR1 ENHRY, CDR2 SYGVKD. The CDR3 totals 11 residues. With 3 bases removed from V and 6 bases from J, the gap between germline ends came to 3 bases. The DNA for the CDR3 is TGTGCCATCAGTGAATTCAATGAGCAGTTCTTC. As protein: CAISEFNEQFF.

V is TRBV6-5 and J is TRBJ1-2; TRBD1 matches at 7 bases. Germline values: CDR1 MNHEY, CDR2 SVGAGI. The CDR3 extends over 14 amino acids. V lost 0 bases and J lost 6; bases outside the gene matches: 4. The CDR3 sequence: CASSYSTRGDGYTF. The CDR3 DNA follows: TGTGCCAGCAGTTACTCGACCAGGGGGGATGGCTACACCTTC.

The chain recombines TRBV4-3 with TRBJ2-3, with TRBD2 identical over 11 bases. The CDR3 covers 20 residues. J lost 3 bases, V lost 1 base, and 15 bases had no gene match. Germline assignment: CDR1 LGHNA and CDR2 YSLEER. The CDR3 DNA follows: TGCGCCAGCAGCCAAGTGGTAGCGGGAGGGCCTCCTCCCAAAACAGATACGCAGTATTTT. Translated: CASSQVVAGGPPPKTDTQYF.

For the CDR3, the DNA is TGTGCCAGCAGCCCCGGGCAGGGAATCGTGACTAATGAAAAACTGTTTTTT. As protein: CASSPGQGIVTNEKLFF. The rearrangement joins TRBV5-5 to TRBJ1-4; D perhaps matches TRBD1 (5 bases). The V and J ends lost 4 bases and 2 bases respectively, with 18 bases between them. The CDR3 loop spans 17 amino acids. The germline CDR1 and CDR2 sequences are SGHKS and YYEKEE (reference sequence).

The chain recombines TRBV10-3 with TRBJ1-1; possibly TRBD1 for D (6 bases). V lost 7 bases and J lost 1, with 10 bases in between. Germline V gene sequence: CDR1 ENHRY, CDR2 SYGVKD. This CDR3 has 13 residues. The DNA for the CDR3 is TGTGCCATCACCTTGGGACAGAACACTGAAGCTTTCTTT. This encodes CAITLGQNTEAFF.

The sample holds one count of this clone. The V call is TRBV7-8, the J call TRBJ1-2; the D is unclear. V lost 4 bases and J 4 bases, leaving 13 bases between the germline ends. This CDR3 spans 14 amino acids. Per germline, CDR1 SGHVS and CDR2 FQNEAQ. In DNA, the CDR3 is TGTGCCAGCAGCTACCGCGTGGGTGGCTATGGCTACACCTTC. Amino acids: CASSYRVGGYGYTF.

The chain has TRBV19 and TRBJ1-2, with D possibly TRBD1 on 6 matching bases. Between the trimmed V and J ends, which lost 2 bases and 3 bases, there was a span of 16 bases. Germline V gives CDR1 LNHDA, CDR2 SQIVND (reference sequence). The CDR3 has 16 amino acids. The CDR3 protein is CASSIRGTTEDYGYTF. CDR3 nucleotide sequence: TGTGCCAGTAGTATAAGGGGGACGACCGAAGACTATGGCTACACCTTC.